These T cell receptor beta chains were read from a single sample in a study of CD8+CD57+ T cells in acquired aplastic anemia. TCRdb redid the calling of the reads with MiXCR, one entry per CDR3 protein. The table includes about 240,000 distinct CDR3 sequences, 47% detected once. Sequencing was done on a sample of sorted CD4+, CD8+, or CD8+CD57+ T cells (not recorded which) from PBMCs. The receptors shown here come from a human donor with aplastic anemia. The CDR3 runs from the conserved cysteine through the conserved F or W. Fields, in order: clone size, J gene, D gene, V gene, CDR3 DNA, CDR3 protein. D genes are given only for firm matches. Clone sizes are given selectively: once, few, many, or a class where the clone is expanded.

clone_size: many
j_call: TRBJ1-1
d_call: -
v_call: TRBV6-5
cdr3_nt: TGTGCCAGCAGTTACCTCGTAAAGGGCACTGAAGCTTTCTTT
cdr3_aa: CASSYLVKGTEAFF

clone_size: many
j_call: TRBJ1-5
d_call: TRBD1
v_call: TRBV6-4
cdr3_nt: TGTGCCAGCAGTGACAAAGAATCAGGGGGCGATCAGCCCCAGCATTTT
cdr3_aa: CASSDKESGGDQPQHF

clone_size: many
j_call: TRBJ2-5
d_call: -
v_call: TRBV6-4
cdr3_nt: TGTGCCAGCAGTTACAAAGAGACCCAGTACTTC
cdr3_aa: CASSYKETQYF

clone_size: many
j_call: TRBJ2-7
d_call: -
v_call: TRBV7-9
cdr3_nt: TGTGCCAGCAGCTCCACCCTTCGGAGCGGCTACGAGCAGTACTTC
cdr3_aa: CASSSTLRSGYEQYF

clone_size: -
j_call: TRBJ1-1
d_call: -
v_call: TRBV25-1
cdr3_nt: TGTGCCAGTAGACATAGTCAGTCTGGAGCTTTCTTT
cdr3_aa: CASRHSQSGAFF

clone_size: few
j_call: TRBJ1-5
d_call: TRBD1
v_call: TRBV7-8
cdr3_nt: TGTGCCAGCAGCAACCCCAGGGGGCACCAGCCCCAGCATTTT
cdr3_aa: CASSNPRGHQPQHF

clone_size: few
j_call: TRBJ1-5
d_call: -
v_call: TRBV28
cdr3_nt: TGTGCCAGCAGTTTTGACGGACATCAGCCCCAGCATTTT
cdr3_aa: CASSFDGHQPQHF

clone_size: -
j_call: TRBJ2-7
d_call: -
v_call: TRBV7-9
cdr3_nt: TGTGCCAGCAGCTTAGGTAGGGTCGAAAGCAACGAGCAGTACTTC
cdr3_aa: CASSLGRVESNEQYF

clone_size: many
j_call: TRBJ2-1
d_call: TRBD2
v_call: TRBV7-8
cdr3_nt: TGTGCCAGCAGCAATAGACTAGCGGGGCTGAACAATGAGCAGTTCTTC
cdr3_aa: CASSNRLAGLNNEQFF

clone_size: once
j_call: TRBJ2-3
d_call: -
v_call: TRBV7-1
cdr3_nt: TGTGCCAGCAGCTCAACAGGGACCGCAGATACGCAGTATTTT
cdr3_aa: CASSSTGTADTQYF

clone_size: few
j_call: TRBJ1-2
d_call: -
v_call: TRBV6-5
cdr3_nt: TGTGCCAGCAGCCTTTACAAAGTGACGGATTTCTATGGCTACACCTTC
cdr3_aa: CASSLYKVTDFYGYTF

clone_size: -
j_call: TRBJ1-1
d_call: -
v_call: TRBV7-9
cdr3_nt: TGTGCCAGCATTTTGTCGAGGACACCCAACACTGAAGCTTTCTTT
cdr3_aa: CASILSRTPNTEAFF

clone_size: few
j_call: TRBJ1-2
d_call: TRBD1
v_call: TRBV2
cdr3_nt: TGTGCCAGCAGTGGACAGGGTGGAGGCTACACCTTC
cdr3_aa: CASSGQGGGYTF

clone_size: -
j_call: TRBJ2-4
d_call: -
v_call: TRBV20-1
cdr3_nt: TGCAGTGCTAGAGACAGATTAGCCAAAAACGTTCAGTACTTC
cdr3_aa: CSARDRLAKNVQYF

clone_size: many
j_call: TRBJ2-7
d_call: TRBD2
v_call: TRBV9
cdr3_nt: TGTGCCAGCAGCGGGGGTAGCGGGGGCTACGAGCAGTACTTC
cdr3_aa: CASSGGSGGYEQYF

clone_size: -
j_call: TRBJ2-5
d_call: -
v_call: TRBV29-1
cdr3_nt: TGCAGCGCTCTGGGGGAAGAGACCCAGTACTTC
cdr3_aa: CSALGEETQYF

clone_size: -
j_call: TRBJ2-7
d_call: TRBD1
v_call: TRBV7-8
cdr3_nt: TGTGCCAGCAGTTTCCACCCGGGACAGGGTTCCCACGAGCAGTACTTC
cdr3_aa: CASSFHPGQGSHEQYF

clone_size: once
j_call: TRBJ2-7
d_call: TRBD2
v_call: TRBV20-1
cdr3_nt: TGCAGTGCCCTAAGACTAGCGGGCTACGAGCAGTACTTC
cdr3_aa: CSALRLAGYEQYF

clone_size: many
j_call: TRBJ2-5
d_call: -
v_call: TRBV12-3/TRBV12-4
cdr3_nt: TGTGCCAGCAGTGTAGGACTATTCCTGGAGACCCAGTACTTC
cdr3_aa: CASSVGLFLETQYF

clone_size: many
j_call: TRBJ2-7
d_call: -
v_call: TRBV28
cdr3_nt: TGTGCCAGCAGTTTAGTGGAGGGCTACGAGCAGTACTTC
cdr3_aa: CASSLVEGYEQYF

clone_size: -
j_call: TRBJ2-7
d_call: TRBD2
v_call: TRBV20-1
cdr3_nt: TGCAGTGCTGTCAGTAGCGGGGGTGCACCTCCGTGCTCCTACGAGCAGTACTTC
cdr3_aa: CSAVSSGGAPPCSYEQYF

clone_size: -
j_call: TRBJ2-1
d_call: -
v_call: TRBV10-1
cdr3_nt: TGCGCCAGCAGTGGGGACGCCCGGCAACCGTTCTTC
cdr3_aa: CASSGDARQPFF

clone_size: -
j_call: TRBJ1-2
d_call: -
v_call: TRBV20-1
cdr3_nt: TGCAGTGCCAAGGATTTGCCTGGCTACACCTTC
cdr3_aa: CSAKDLPGYTF

clone_size: -
j_call: TRBJ2-1
d_call: -
v_call: TRBV29-1
cdr3_nt: TGCAGCGTTGAGGGCAGGGGTAGGTACAATGAGCAGTTCTTC
cdr3_aa: CSVEGRGRYNEQFF

clone_size: many
j_call: TRBJ2-3
d_call: -
v_call: TRBV27
cdr3_nt: TGTGCCAGCAGGACCGGACACGCGCAGTATTTT
cdr3_aa: CASRTGHAQYF

clone_size: few
j_call: TRBJ1-1
d_call: -
v_call: TRBV28
cdr3_nt: TGTGCCAGCAGTCCCTATTTCCCTTCCCCCGCGAACACTGAAGCTTTCTTT
cdr3_aa: CASSPYFPSPANTEAFF

clone_size: many
j_call: TRBJ1-1
d_call: -
v_call: TRBV12-3/TRBV12-4
cdr3_nt: TGTGCCAGTCAACCGGGAGGGCAGCCTGAAGCTTTCTTT
cdr3_aa: CASQPGGQPEAFF

clone_size: few
j_call: TRBJ2-2
d_call: -
v_call: TRBV29-1
cdr3_nt: TGCAGCGTCCTCGGACAGTCCGGAGGGGAGCTGTTTTTT
cdr3_aa: CSVLGQSGGELFF

clone_size: many
j_call: TRBJ2-3
d_call: -
v_call: TRBV20-1
cdr3_nt: TGCAGTGCTCGAGAAGGGATCTGGGGCACAGATACGCAGTATTTT
cdr3_aa: CSAREGIWGTDTQYF

clone_size: -
j_call: TRBJ2-5
d_call: TRBD2
v_call: TRBV9
cdr3_nt: TGTGCCAGCAGCCCCTCAGATGGGGGAGGGGAGACCCAGTACTTC
cdr3_aa: CASSPSDGGGETQYF

clone_size: many
j_call: TRBJ2-7
d_call: -
v_call: TRBV7-8
cdr3_nt: TGTGCCAGCAGCAGAGTCAGCTACGAGCAGTACTTC
cdr3_aa: CASSRVSYEQYF

clone_size: -
j_call: TRBJ1-1
d_call: -
v_call: TRBV10-3
cdr3_nt: TGTGCCATCAGTGAGGGGGGGTCGCGCCTCACTGAAGCTTTCTTT
cdr3_aa: CAISEGGSRLTEAFF

clone_size: -
j_call: TRBJ1-2
d_call: -
v_call: TRBV30
cdr3_nt: TGTGCCTGGAACTCGCCGGACAGTTTATTGGGCTACACCTTC
cdr3_aa: CAWNSPDSLLGYTF

clone_size: many
j_call: TRBJ1-1
d_call: -
v_call: TRBV20-1
cdr3_nt: TGCAGTGCTAGAGGACTTGGGGTGTCACTAAGCGGGGAAGCTTTCTTT
cdr3_aa: CSARGLGVSLSGEAFF

clone_size: few
j_call: TRBJ1-5
d_call: TRBD1
v_call: TRBV28
cdr3_nt: TGTGCCAGCAGTCCAGGGGGCGTTCAGCCCCAGCATTTT
cdr3_aa: CASSPGGVQPQHF

clone_size: -
j_call: TRBJ2-1
d_call: -
v_call: TRBV7-2
cdr3_nt: TGTGCCAGCAGCTCAAGGCTAGTTAACAATGAGCAGTTCTTC
cdr3_aa: CASSSRLVNNEQFF

clone_size: many
j_call: TRBJ2-7
d_call: TRBD2
v_call: TRBV20-1
cdr3_nt: TGCAGTGCTAGAGGGACTAGCGGGAACGAGCAGTACTTC
cdr3_aa: CSARGTSGNEQYF

clone_size: many
j_call: TRBJ1-6
d_call: TRBD1
v_call: TRBV4-2
cdr3_nt: TGTGCCAGCAGCGAGGATTCCGGGACAGGGAGTTCACCCCTCCACTTT
cdr3_aa: CASSEDSGTGSSPLHF